This entry concerns a single TCR beta chain. Its antigen is currently unknown. Here immunoSEQ multiplex PCR was the method, and the copy in TCRdb shows in-frame clones only, minus some. The sample comprises tens of thousands of clones, nearly 90% of which are singletons, and roughly 8.1% rests with the top ten. This sample stems from a study of PD-1 blockade in classical Hodgkin lymphoma. Study as a whole: The patients were dosed with nivolumab 3 mg/kg, infused intravenously every 2 weeks.

Study outcomes and limitations: Patients with a complete response exhibited baseline diversity comparable to newly diagnosed patients. Relative to healthy donors, newly diagnosed patients reportedly had lower baseline TCR diversity, which was reported as lower still in relapsed/refractory patients.

Time point described: cycle 4 day 1 (C4D1), after more than five weeks of nivolumab. All patients relapsed after autologous stem cell transplantation, and brentuximab vedotin exposure varied. The sequence was obtained from a human donor with classical Hodgkin lymphoma. The sample consisted of peripheral blood mononuclear cells (PBMCs), taken before the fourth cycle of nivolumab.

CDR3 DNA sequence: TGTGCCAGCTCCCGGGACCGCCAGACTCCGTTAGTCGAGCAGTACTTC. This sequence encodes CASSRDRQTPLVEQYF. V gene TRBV2 combines with J gene TRBJ2-7; D tentatively fits TRBD1 or TRBD2 (5 bases each). The CDR3 extends over 16 amino acids. V dropped 8 bases and J dropped 6 bases, with 26 bases sitting between them. CDR1 SNHLY and CDR2 FYNNEI come from the germline V gene.